Listed below are T cell receptor beta chains from one sample, sequenced in a study of blood T cell repertoires in COVID-19. Here immunoSEQ multiplex PCR was the method, and the copy in TCRdb shows in-frame clones only, minus some. The profile covers 80,000 to 90,000 clones, with 82% appearing a single time and 1% to 1.5% taken by the ten largest. The specimen was peripheral blood. The receptors here all came from a woman older than 75 with acute or convalescent COVID-19. CDR3s include the opening cysteine and the closing phenylalanine or tryptophan. D genes are given only for firm matches. For some rows the clone size is stated as once, few or many, or as a class when expanded; others skip it.

j_gene: TRBJ1-2; d_gene: NA; abundance: NA; v_gene: TRBV25-1; CDR3aa: CASSLLGQGPNNYGYTF; CDR3nt: TGTGCCAGCAGCCTCCTGGGGCAGGGGCCGAATAACTATGGCTACACCTTC
j_gene: TRBJ2-5; d_gene: NA; abundance: few; v_gene: TRBV12-3/TRBV12-4; CDR3aa: CASSLQETQYF; CDR3nt: TGTGCCAGCAGCCTTCAAGAGACCCAGTACTTC
j_gene: TRBJ1-5; d_gene: NA; abundance: NA; v_gene: TRBV24-1; CDR3aa: CATSAPDRFNQPQHF; CDR3nt: TGTGCCACCAGTGCCCCGGACAGATTCAATCAGCCCCAGCATTTT
j_gene: TRBJ2-3; d_gene: NA; abundance: NA; v_gene: TRBV5-4; CDR3aa: CASSTDQGFGTDTQYF; CDR3nt: TGTGCCAGCAGCACTGACCAGGGATTCGGGACAGATACGCAGTATTTT
j_gene: TRBJ1-2; d_gene: NA; abundance: NA; v_gene: TRBV5-1; CDR3aa: CASSPVPPNTF; CDR3nt: TGCGCCAGCAGCCCAGTGCCACCGAACACCTTC
j_gene: TRBJ2-3; d_gene: TRBD2; abundance: NA; v_gene: TRBV24-1; CDR3aa: CATSDSLAAVRTDTQYF; CDR3nt: TGTGCCACCAGTGATTCCCTAGCGGCTGTTCGCACAGATACGCAGTATTTT
j_gene: TRBJ2-5; d_gene: TRBD2; abundance: NA; v_gene: TRBV12-3/TRBV12-4; CDR3aa: CASSFSSGGSRYF; CDR3nt: TGTGCCAGCAGTTTTAGTAGCGGGGGCTCCAGGTACTTC
j_gene: TRBJ1-2; d_gene: NA; abundance: NA; v_gene: TRBV27; CDR3aa: CASRTGLDGYTF; CDR3nt: TGTGCCAGCAGAACAGGGCTAGACGGCTACACCTTC
j_gene: TRBJ1-4; d_gene: NA; abundance: NA; v_gene: TRBV19; CDR3aa: CASSIGAGKHEKLFF; CDR3nt: TGTGCCAGTAGTATAGGAGCCGGGAAGCACGAAAAACTGTTTTTT
j_gene: TRBJ2-7; d_gene: NA; abundance: NA; v_gene: TRBV5-1; CDR3aa: CASSLEAGNFGEQYF; CDR3nt: TGCGCCAGCAGCTTGGAGGCGGGGAATTTCGGCGAGCAGTACTTC
j_gene: TRBJ1-6; d_gene: TRBD1; abundance: once; v_gene: TRBV18; CDR3aa: CASSLQQVAGGVSPLHF; CDR3nt: TGTGCCAGCTCACTGCAACAAGTCGCAGGGGGCGTTTCACCCCTCCACTTT
j_gene: TRBJ2-7; d_gene: NA; abundance: NA; v_gene: TRBV27; CDR3aa: CASSFGGEQYF; CDR3nt: TGTGCCAGCAGTTTTGGAGGCGAGCAGTACTTC
j_gene: TRBJ1-5; d_gene: NA; abundance: NA; v_gene: TRBV6-1; CDR3aa: CASSETGGANQPQHF; CDR3nt: TGTGCCAGCAGTGAAACCGGGGGGGCCAATCAGCCCCAGCATTTT
j_gene: TRBJ1-1; d_gene: NA; abundance: NA; v_gene: TRBV6-4; CDR3aa: CASSDSPGDTEAFF; CDR3nt: TGTGCCAGCAGTGACAGTCCGGGGGATACTGAAGCTTTCTTT
j_gene: TRBJ1-2; d_gene: TRBD1; abundance: NA; v_gene: TRBV10-3; CDR3aa: CATRLPTGTNYGYTF; CDR3nt: TGTGCCACCCGCCTACCGACAGGGACGAACTATGGCTACACCTTC
j_gene: TRBJ2-1; d_gene: TRBD2; abundance: NA; v_gene: TRBV3-1/TRBV3-2; CDR3aa: CASSPSGSSYNEQFF; CDR3nt: TGTGCCAGCAGCCCTAGCGGGAGCTCCTACAATGAGCAGTTCTTC
j_gene: TRBJ2-2; d_gene: TRBD1; abundance: NA; v_gene: TRBV18; CDR3aa: CASSPPGGGRTGELFF; CDR3nt: TGTGCCAGCTCACCACCAGGGGGCGGACGGACCGGGGAGCTGTTTTTT
j_gene: TRBJ1-3; d_gene: NA; abundance: NA; v_gene: TRBV27; CDR3aa: CASSSMTLSGNTIYF; CDR3nt: TGTGCCAGCAGTTCCATGACACTCTCTGGAAACACCATATATTTT
j_gene: TRBJ1-2; d_gene: TRBD1; abundance: once; v_gene: TRBV19; CDR3aa: CASSLQGISNYGYTF; CDR3nt: TGTGCCAGTAGTCTACAGGGGATTTCTAACTATGGCTACACCTTC
j_gene: TRBJ2-2; d_gene: NA; abundance: NA; v_gene: TRBV19; CDR3aa: CASSIAQGLGSDTGELFF; CDR3nt: TGTGCCAGTAGTATCGCGCAGGGGCTTGGATCCGACACCGGGGAGCTGTTTTTT
j_gene: TRBJ1-1; d_gene: NA; abundance: NA; v_gene: TRBV5-8; CDR3aa: CASSLGTVRTEAFF; CDR3nt: TGTGCCAGCAGCTTGGGGACAGTAAGGACTGAAGCTTTCTTT
j_gene: TRBJ2-7; d_gene: NA; abundance: NA; v_gene: TRBV2; CDR3aa: CATFAYPGASSYEQYF; CDR3nt: TGTGCCACCTTCGCTTACCCAGGGGCGAGCTCCTACGAGCAGTACTTC